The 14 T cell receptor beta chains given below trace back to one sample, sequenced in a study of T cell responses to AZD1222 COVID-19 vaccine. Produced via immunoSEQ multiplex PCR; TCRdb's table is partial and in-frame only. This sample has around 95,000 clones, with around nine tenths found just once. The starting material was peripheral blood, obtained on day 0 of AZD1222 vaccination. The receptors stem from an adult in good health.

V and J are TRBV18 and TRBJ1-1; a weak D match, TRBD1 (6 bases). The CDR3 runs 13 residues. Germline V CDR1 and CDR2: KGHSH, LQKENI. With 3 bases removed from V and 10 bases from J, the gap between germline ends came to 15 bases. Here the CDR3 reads CASSPRQDDLAFF. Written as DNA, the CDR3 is TGTGCCAGCTCACCGAGACAGGATGATTTAGCTTTCTTT.

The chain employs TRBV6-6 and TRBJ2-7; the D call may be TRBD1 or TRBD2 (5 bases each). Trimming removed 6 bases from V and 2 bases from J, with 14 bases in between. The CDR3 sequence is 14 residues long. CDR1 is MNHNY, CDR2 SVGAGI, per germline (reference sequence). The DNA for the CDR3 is TGTGCCAGCAGCCGAGGGACGGAACCCTACGAGCAGTACTTC. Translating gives CASSRGTEPYEQYF.

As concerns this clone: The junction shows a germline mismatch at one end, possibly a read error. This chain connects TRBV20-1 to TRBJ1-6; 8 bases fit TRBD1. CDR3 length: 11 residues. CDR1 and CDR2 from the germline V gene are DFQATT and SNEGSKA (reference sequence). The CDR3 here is CSARDAGQDVF. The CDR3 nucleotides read TGCAGTGCTAGAGATGCGGGACAGGACGTGTTT.

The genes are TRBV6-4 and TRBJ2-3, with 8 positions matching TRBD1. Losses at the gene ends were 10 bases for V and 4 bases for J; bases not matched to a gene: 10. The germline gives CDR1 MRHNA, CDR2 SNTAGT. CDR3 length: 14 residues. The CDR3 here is CATQDREESDTQYF. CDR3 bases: TGTGCCACCCAGGACAGGGAAGAATCAGATACGCAGTATTTT.

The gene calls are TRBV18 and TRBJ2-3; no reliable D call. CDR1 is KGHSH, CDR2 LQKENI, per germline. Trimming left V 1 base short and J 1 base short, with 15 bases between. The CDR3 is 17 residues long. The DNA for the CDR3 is TGTGCCAGCTCACCACGGGGAAAGGCAGAGGGCACAGATACGCAGTATTTT. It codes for CASSPRGKAEGTDTQYF. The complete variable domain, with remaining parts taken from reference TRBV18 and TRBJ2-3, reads NAGVMQNPRHLVRRRGQEARLRCSPMKGHSHVYWYRQLPEEGLKFMVYLQKENIIDESGMPKERFSAEFPKEGPSILRIQQVVRGDSAAYFCASSPRGKAEGTDTQYFGPGTRLTVL.

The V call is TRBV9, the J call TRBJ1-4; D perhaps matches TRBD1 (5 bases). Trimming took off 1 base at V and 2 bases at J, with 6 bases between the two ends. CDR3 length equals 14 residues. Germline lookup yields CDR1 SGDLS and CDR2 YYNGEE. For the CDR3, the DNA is TGTGCCAGCAGCGTACAGGGCACTAATGAAAAACTGTTTTTT. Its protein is CASSVQGTNEKLFF.

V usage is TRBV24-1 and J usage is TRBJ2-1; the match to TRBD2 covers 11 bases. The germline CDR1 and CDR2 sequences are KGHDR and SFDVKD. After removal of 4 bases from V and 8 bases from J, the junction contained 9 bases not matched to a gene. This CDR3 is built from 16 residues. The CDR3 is CATSEVISGRAHEQFF. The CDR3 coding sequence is TGTGCCACCAGTGAGGTGATTAGCGGGAGGGCCCATGAGCAGTTCTTC.

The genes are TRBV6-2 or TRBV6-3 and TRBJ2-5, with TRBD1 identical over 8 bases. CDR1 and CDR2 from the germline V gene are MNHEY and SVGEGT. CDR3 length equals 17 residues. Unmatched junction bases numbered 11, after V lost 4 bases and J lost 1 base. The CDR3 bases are TGTGCCAGCAGTTTTTTCGAACGGGACAGGACCCAAGAGACCCAGTACTTC. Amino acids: CASSFFERDRTQETQYF.

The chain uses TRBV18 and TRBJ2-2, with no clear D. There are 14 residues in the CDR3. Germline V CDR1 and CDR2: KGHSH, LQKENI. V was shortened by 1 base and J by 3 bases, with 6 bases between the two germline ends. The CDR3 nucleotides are TGTGCCAGCTCACCACTGGATTACACCGGGGAGCTGTTTTTT. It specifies CASSPLDYTGELFF.

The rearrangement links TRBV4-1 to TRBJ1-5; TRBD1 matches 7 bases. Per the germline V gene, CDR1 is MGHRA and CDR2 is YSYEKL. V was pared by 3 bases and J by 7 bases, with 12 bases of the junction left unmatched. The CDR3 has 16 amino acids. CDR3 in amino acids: CASSQLEQGRYQPQHF. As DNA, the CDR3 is TGCGCCAGCAGCCAGCTAGAACAGGGGCGGTACCAGCCCCAGCATTTT.

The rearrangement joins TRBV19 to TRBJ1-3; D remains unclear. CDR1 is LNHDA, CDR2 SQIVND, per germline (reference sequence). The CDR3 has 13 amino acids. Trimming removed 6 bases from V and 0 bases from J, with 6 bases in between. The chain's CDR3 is CASSTDSGNTIYF. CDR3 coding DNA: TGTGCCAGTAGCACGGACTCTGGAAACACCATATATTTT.

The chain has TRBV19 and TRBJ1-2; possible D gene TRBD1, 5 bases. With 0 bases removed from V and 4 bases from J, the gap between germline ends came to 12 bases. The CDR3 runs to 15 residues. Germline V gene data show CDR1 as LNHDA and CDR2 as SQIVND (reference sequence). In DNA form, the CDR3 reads TGTGCCAGTAGTATAGACCAGGGCAGAAGCTATGGCTACACCTTC. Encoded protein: CASSIDQGRSYGYTF.

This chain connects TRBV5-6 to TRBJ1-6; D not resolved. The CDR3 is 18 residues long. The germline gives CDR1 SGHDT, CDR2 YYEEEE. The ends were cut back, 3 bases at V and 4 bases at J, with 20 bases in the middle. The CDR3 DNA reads TGTGCCAGCAGCTCCGGGAGGGCTTTTGGTGAATATAATTCACCCCTCCACTTT. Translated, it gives CASSSGRAFGEYNSPLHF. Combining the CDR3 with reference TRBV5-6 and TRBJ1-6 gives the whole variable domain DAGVTQSPTHLIKTRGQQVTLRCSPKSGHDTVSWYQQALGQGPQFIFQYYEEEERQRGNFPDRFSGHQFPNYSSELNVNALLLGDSALYLCASSSGRAFGEYNSPLHFGNGTRLTVT.

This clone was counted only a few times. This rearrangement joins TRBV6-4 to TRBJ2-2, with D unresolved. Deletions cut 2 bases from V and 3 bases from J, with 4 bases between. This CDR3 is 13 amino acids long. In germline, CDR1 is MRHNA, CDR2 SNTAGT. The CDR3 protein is CASSDGDTGELFF. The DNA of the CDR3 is TGTGCCAGCAGTGACGGGGACACCGGGGAGCTGTTTTTT.